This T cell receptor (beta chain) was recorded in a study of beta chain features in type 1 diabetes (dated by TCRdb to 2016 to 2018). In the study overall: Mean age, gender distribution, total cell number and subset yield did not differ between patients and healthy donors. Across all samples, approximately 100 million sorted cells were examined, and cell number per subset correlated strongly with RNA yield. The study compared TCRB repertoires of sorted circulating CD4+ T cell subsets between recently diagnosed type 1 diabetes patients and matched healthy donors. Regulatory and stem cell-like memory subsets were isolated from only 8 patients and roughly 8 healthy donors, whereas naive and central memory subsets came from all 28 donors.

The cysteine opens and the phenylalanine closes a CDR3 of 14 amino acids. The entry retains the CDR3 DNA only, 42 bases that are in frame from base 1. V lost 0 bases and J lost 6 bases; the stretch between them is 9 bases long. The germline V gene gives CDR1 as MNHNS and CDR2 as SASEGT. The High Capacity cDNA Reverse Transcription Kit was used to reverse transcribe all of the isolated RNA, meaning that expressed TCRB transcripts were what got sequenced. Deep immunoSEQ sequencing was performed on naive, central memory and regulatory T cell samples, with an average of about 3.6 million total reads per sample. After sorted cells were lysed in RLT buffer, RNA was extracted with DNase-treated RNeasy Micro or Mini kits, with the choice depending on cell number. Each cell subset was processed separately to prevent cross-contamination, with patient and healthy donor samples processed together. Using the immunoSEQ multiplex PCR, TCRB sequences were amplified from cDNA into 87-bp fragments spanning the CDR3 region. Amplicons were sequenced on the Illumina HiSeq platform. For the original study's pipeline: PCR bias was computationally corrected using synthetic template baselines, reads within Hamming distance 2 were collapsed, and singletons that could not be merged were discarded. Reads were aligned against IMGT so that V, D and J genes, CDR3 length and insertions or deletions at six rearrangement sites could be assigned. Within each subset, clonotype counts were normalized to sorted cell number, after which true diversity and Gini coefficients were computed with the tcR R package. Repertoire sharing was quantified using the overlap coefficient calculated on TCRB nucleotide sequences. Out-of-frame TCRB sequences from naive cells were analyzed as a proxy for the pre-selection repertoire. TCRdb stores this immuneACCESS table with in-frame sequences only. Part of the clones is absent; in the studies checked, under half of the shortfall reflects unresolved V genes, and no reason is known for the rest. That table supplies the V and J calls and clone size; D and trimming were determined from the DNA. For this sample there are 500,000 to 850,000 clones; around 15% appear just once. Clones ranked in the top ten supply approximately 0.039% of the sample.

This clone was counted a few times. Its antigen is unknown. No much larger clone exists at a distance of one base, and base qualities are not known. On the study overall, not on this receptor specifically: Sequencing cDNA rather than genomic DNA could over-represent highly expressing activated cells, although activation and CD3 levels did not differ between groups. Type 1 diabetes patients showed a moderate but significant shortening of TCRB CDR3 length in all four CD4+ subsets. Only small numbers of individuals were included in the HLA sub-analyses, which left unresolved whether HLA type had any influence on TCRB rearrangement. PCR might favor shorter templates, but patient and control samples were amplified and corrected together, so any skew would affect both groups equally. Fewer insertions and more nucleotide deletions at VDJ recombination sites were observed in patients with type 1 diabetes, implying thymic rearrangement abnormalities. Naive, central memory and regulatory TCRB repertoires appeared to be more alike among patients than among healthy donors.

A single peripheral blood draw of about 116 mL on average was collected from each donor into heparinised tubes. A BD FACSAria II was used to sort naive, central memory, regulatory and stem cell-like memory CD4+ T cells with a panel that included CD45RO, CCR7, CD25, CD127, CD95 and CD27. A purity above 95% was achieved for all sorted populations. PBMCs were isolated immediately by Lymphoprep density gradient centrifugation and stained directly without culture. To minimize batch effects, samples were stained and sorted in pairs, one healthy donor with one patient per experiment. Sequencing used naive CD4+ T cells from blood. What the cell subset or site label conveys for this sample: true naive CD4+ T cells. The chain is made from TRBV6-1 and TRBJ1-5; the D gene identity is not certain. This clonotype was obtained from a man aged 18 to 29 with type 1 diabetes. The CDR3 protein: CASSEASTVQPQHF. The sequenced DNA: TGTGCCAGCAGTGAAGCGTCCACAGTTCAGCCCCAGCATTTT.